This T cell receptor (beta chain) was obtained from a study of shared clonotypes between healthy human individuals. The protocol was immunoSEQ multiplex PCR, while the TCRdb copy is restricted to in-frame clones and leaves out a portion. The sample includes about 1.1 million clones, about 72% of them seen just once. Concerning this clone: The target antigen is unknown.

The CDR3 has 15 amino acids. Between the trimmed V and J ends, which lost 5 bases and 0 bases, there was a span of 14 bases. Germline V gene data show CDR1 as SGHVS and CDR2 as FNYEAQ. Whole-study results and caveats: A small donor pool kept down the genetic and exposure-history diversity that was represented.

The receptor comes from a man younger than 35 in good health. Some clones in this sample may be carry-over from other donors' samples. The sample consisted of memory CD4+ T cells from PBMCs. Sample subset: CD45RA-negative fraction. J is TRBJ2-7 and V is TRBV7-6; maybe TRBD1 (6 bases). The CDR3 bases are TGTGCCAGCAGCCCCCTACACAGGGTCTCCTACGAGCAGTACTTC. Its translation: CASSPLHRVSYEQYF.